This TCR beta chain was profiled in a study of PD-1 blockade in mismatch repair-deficient tumors. In the study overall: All were previously treated, progressing patients with approximately 12 mismatch repair-deficient cancer types.

TCR sequencing covered a few patients who responded to pembrolizumab. The method was immunoSEQ multiplex PCR; TCRdb's version includes in-frame clones alone and lacks a portion of them. This table holds 130,000 or so clones, approximately 90% found once. The CDR3 contains 15 residues. V lost 5 bases and J 7 bases, leaving 17 bases between the germline ends. Germline lookup yields CDR1 SEHNR and CDR2 FQNEAQ (reference sequence). The sequence was obtained from an adult with mismatch repair-deficient cancer. The chain combines TRBV7-9 with TRBJ1-4, with D unresolved. The sample was peripheral blood, taken 44 weeks after starting pembrolizumab. The CDR3 here is CASSARGRESEKLFF. DNA for the CDR3: TGTGCCAGCAGCGCCCGGGGTCGGGAAAGTGAAAAACTGTTTTTT.